This paragraph reports one T cell receptor beta chain. What it binds is not known. CDR3 length equals 14 residues. V gave up 5 bases and J gave up 3 bases, with 13 bases separating them. The germline gives CDR1 LNHDA, CDR2 SQIVND (reference sequence). The data are from a study of cytomegalovirus exposure and HLA in healthy donors. Findings and caveats of the study: The study flagged approximately 180 TCR beta chains as cytomegalovirus-associated. For TCR beta chains, V- and J-gene trimming was later linked to a missense DCLRE1C variant.

PCR primers comprised 60 Vbeta and 13 Jbeta primers. Generated by immunoSEQ multiplex PCR, the TCRdb table keeps only in-frame clones and is missing some. The top ten hold nearly 6.5% of the sample, which has about 170,000 clones, over 60% seen once. The rearrangement uses TRBV19 and TRBJ1-1; D is perhaps TRBD1 (6 bases). Sequences were obtained from PBMCs. The TCR was taken from a man aged 40-50 years in good health and CMV-seropositive. The CDR3 region has the DNA TGTGCCAGTAGTGTCAGGGGCATCGACACTGAAGCTTTCTTT. It codes for CASSVRGIDTEAFF.